This TCR beta chain was sequenced in a study of shared clonotypes between healthy human individuals. This clone showed up just a few times. Its antigen is as yet unknown. Study conclusions and caveats: Unshared clonotypes carried lower generation probabilities than those common to all four donors. About 4.5% of naive CD4 clonotypes were common to a handful of donors.

When replicate PCRs were run on sorted subsets, they used around 200 ng DNA, approximately 33,000 T cell genomes. Data came from immunoSEQ multiplex PCR; TCRdb stores just in-frame clones and leaves some out. The table lists some 1 million clones, approximately 68% of them singletons. The V gene end was trimmed by 2 bases and the J gene end by 7 bases; junction bases not matched to a gene: 12. Per the germline V gene, CDR1 is GTSNPN and CDR2 is SVGIG (reference sequence). The CDR3 runs 16 residues. The specimen sequenced was memory CD4+ T cells sorted from blood. Indicated subset: CD45RA-negative fraction. The V call is TRBV30, the J call TRBJ1-2, with TRBD1 matching 11 bases. This TCR was recovered from a man between 18 and 29 years old in good health. The chain's CDR3 is CAWSPPSPGTGGGYTF. The CDR3 DNA sequence: TGTGCCTGGAGTCCGCCTTCCCCCGGGACAGGGGGTGGCTACACCTTC.